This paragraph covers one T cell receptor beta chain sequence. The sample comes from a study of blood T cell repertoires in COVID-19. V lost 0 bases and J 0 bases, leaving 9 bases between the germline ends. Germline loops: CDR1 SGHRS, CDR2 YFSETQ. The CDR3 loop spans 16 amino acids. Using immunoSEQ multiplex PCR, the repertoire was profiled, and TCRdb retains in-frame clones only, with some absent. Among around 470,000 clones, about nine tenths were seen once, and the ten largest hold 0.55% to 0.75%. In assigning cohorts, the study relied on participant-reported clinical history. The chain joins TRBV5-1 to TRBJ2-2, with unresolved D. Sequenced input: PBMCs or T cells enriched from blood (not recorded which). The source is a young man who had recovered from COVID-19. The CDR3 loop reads CASSLAGRSNTGELFF. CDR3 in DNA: TGCGCCAGCAGCTTGGCCGGTCGTTCGAACACCGGGGAGCTGTTTTTT.